This TCR beta chain was observed in a study of identifying expanded T cells in peripheral blood. The table came from immunoSEQ multiplex PCR; TCRdb's copy has only in-frame clones and leaves some out. The data hold over 90,000 clones, with roughly 86% observed a single time. Trimming took off 0 bases at V and 1 base at J, with 9 bases between the two ends. The CDR3 consists of 15 residues. Germline CDR1 GTSNPN, CDR2 SVGIG (reference sequence). Sequenced input: blood. The clonotype comes from a person aged 18 to 75 in good health. The chain employs TRBV30 and TRBJ2-2; D uncertain. CDR3 sequence (DNA): TGTGCCTGGAGTGTATTTGGGGAGAACACCGGGGAGCTGTTTTTT. This translates into CAWSVFGENTGELFF.